The rows below give T cell receptor beta chains drawn from one sample of a study of cytomegalovirus exposure and HLA in healthy donors. Generated by immunoSEQ multiplex PCR, the TCRdb table keeps only in-frame clones and is missing some. The sample lists around 150,000 clones; around four fifths were seen once. Source material: PBMCs. These receptors were taken from a girl aged 2-10 years in good health and CMV-seropositive. Each CDR3 is given with its conserved first and last residue. Each record gives: clone size, V gene, D gene, J gene, CDR3 DNA, CDR3 protein. D genes are given only for firm matches. Clone size is stated in some rows and not others, as once, few, many or a class when expanded.

clone_size: .
v_call: TRBV5-6
d_call: .
j_call: TRBJ2-1
cdr3_nt: TGTGCCAGCAGCTTGGCCGGCCTAGCGTACTACAATGAGCAGTTCTTC
cdr3_aa: CASSLAGLAYYNEQFF

clone_size: .
v_call: TRBV30
d_call: TRBD1
j_call: TRBJ1-3
cdr3_nt: TGTGCCTGTGAACAGGGGCCTGGAAACACCATATATTTT
cdr3_aa: CACEQGPGNTIYF

clone_size: .
v_call: TRBV11-2
d_call: .
j_call: TRBJ1-1
cdr3_nt: TGTGCCAGCAGCTTGAACAAGCTTCAGGGGAACACTGAAGCTTTCTTT
cdr3_aa: CASSLNKLQGNTEAFF

clone_size: .
v_call: TRBV6-1
d_call: .
j_call: TRBJ2-1
cdr3_nt: TGTGCCAGCAGGACCCAAGCGCGCAATGAGCAGTTCTTC
cdr3_aa: CASRTQARNEQFF

clone_size: .
v_call: TRBV10-3
d_call: .
j_call: TRBJ2-1
cdr3_nt: TGTGCCATCAGCCAACTAGTAAATGAGCAGTTCTTC
cdr3_aa: CAISQLVNEQFF

clone_size: .
v_call: TRBV28
d_call: .
j_call: TRBJ1-5
cdr3_nt: TGTGCCAGCAGTTTAATGTCCCCCGGGACATCCAAGGATTTT
cdr3_aa: CASSLMSPGTSKDF

clone_size: .
v_call: TRBV30
d_call: TRBD1
j_call: TRBJ1-2
cdr3_nt: TGTGCCTGGAACAAGTGGGGACAGGGGGCGGGTGGCTACACCTTC
cdr3_aa: CAWNKWGQGAGGYTF

clone_size: .
v_call: TRBV4-1
d_call: .
j_call: TRBJ2-7
cdr3_nt: TGCGCCAGCAGCCAACAAGAAAACAATTACGAGCAGTACTTC
cdr3_aa: CASSQQENNYEQYF

clone_size: .
v_call: TRBV2
d_call: .
j_call: TRBJ1-5
cdr3_nt: TGTGCCAGCAGTGAGGGCAGCATTAATCAGCCCCAGCATTTT
cdr3_aa: CASSEGSINQPQHF

clone_size: .
v_call: TRBV6-1
d_call: .
j_call: TRBJ2-7
cdr3_nt: TGTGCCAGCAGTGATGGGTTAGCGGCCCGCGAGCAGTACTTC
cdr3_aa: CASSDGLAAREQYF

clone_size: .
v_call: TRBV4-1
d_call: .
j_call: TRBJ1-4
cdr3_nt: TGCGCCAGCAGCCAGACCGACAGCAATAATGAAAAACTGTTTTTT
cdr3_aa: CASSQTDSNNEKLFF

clone_size: few
v_call: TRBV5-4
d_call: TRBD1
j_call: TRBJ1-3
cdr3_nt: TGTGCCAGCAGCTTGGGACAGGGTCCTGGAAACACCATATATTTT
cdr3_aa: CASSLGQGPGNTIYF

clone_size: .
v_call: TRBV7-8
d_call: .
j_call: TRBJ2-5
cdr3_nt: TGTGCCACTCAGGTATCGGAGACCCAGTACTTC
cdr3_aa: CATQVSETQYF

clone_size: .
v_call: TRBV10-2
d_call: .
j_call: TRBJ2-1
cdr3_nt: TGCGCCAGCAGTGATCTGAATGAGCAGTTCTTC
cdr3_aa: CASSDLNEQFF

clone_size: once
v_call: TRBV27
d_call: .
j_call: TRBJ1-4
cdr3_nt: TGTGCCAGCAGTTTATCGTCCCTGAATGAAAAACTGTTTTTT
cdr3_aa: CASSLSSLNEKLFF

clone_size: .
v_call: TRBV5-1
d_call: .
j_call: TRBJ2-5
cdr3_nt: TGCGCCAGCAGCTTGGATTTCGACAGGGAGACCCAGTACTTC
cdr3_aa: CASSLDFDRETQYF

clone_size: few
v_call: TRBV29-1
d_call: TRBD1
j_call: TRBJ2-1
cdr3_nt: TGCAGCGTGGGGGACAGGGATTACAATGAGCAGTTCTTC
cdr3_aa: CSVGDRDYNEQFF

clone_size: once
v_call: TRBV7-9
d_call: .
j_call: TRBJ2-7
cdr3_nt: TGTGCCAGCAGCTCCGTGGCCAACGAGCAGTACTTC
cdr3_aa: CASSSVANEQYF

clone_size: .
v_call: TRBV4-1
d_call: TRBD1
j_call: TRBJ1-3
cdr3_nt: TGCGCCAGCAGACGCCACGGTGGGACAGGGACTGGAAACACCATATATTTT
cdr3_aa: CASRRHGGTGTGNTIYF

clone_size: once
v_call: TRBV5-1
d_call: TRBD2
j_call: TRBJ2-1
cdr3_nt: TGCGCCAGCAGCTTGGCTGGACTAGTCGGTGAGCAGTTCTTC
cdr3_aa: CASSLAGLVGEQFF

clone_size: .
v_call: TRBV4-1
d_call: TRBD2
j_call: TRBJ2-3
cdr3_nt: TGCGCCAGCAGCCGCCCGAGGCTAGCGGGCACAGATACGCAGTATTTT
cdr3_aa: CASSRPRLAGTDTQYF

clone_size: few
v_call: TRBV5-1
d_call: TRBD1
j_call: TRBJ2-7
cdr3_nt: TGCGCCAGCCGACAGGGTAACGTTTACGAGCAGTACTTC
cdr3_aa: CASRQGNVYEQYF

clone_size: .
v_call: TRBV29-1
d_call: TRBD2
j_call: TRBJ2-1
cdr3_nt: TGCAGCGTTGATGAGACTAGCGTGGGAGGTAATGAGCAGTTCTTC
cdr3_aa: CSVDETSVGGNEQFF

clone_size: .
v_call: TRBV9
d_call: .
j_call: TRBJ1-1
cdr3_nt: TGTGCCAGCAGCGTAGGAGCCAGGCATAGGAATACTGAAGCTTTCTTT
cdr3_aa: CASSVGARHRNTEAFF

clone_size: .
v_call: TRBV20-1
d_call: .
j_call: TRBJ2-5
cdr3_nt: TGCAGTGCAGAGAGCCAAGAGACCCAGTACTTC
cdr3_aa: CSAESQETQYF

clone_size: .
v_call: TRBV7-9
d_call: .
j_call: TRBJ1-2
cdr3_nt: TGTGCCAGCAGCTTATCAGGGTTGAACTATGGCTACACCTTC
cdr3_aa: CASSLSGLNYGYTF

clone_size: .
v_call: TRBV19
d_call: .
j_call: TRBJ2-2
cdr3_nt: TGTGCCAGTAGTATAGCTTCCACCGGGGAGCTGTTTTTT
cdr3_aa: CASSIASTGELFF

clone_size: .
v_call: TRBV2
d_call: TRBD1
j_call: TRBJ1-1
cdr3_nt: TGTGCCAGCACCCCCCGACAGGGGACCACTGAAGCTTTCTTC
cdr3_aa: CASTPRQGTTEAFF

clone_size: once
v_call: TRBV28
d_call: .
j_call: TRBJ2-7
cdr3_nt: TGTGCCAGCAGTTTTCGGGAAGGAGCCAGTTACGAGCAGTACTTC
cdr3_aa: CASSFREGASYEQYF

clone_size: .
v_call: TRBV18
d_call: .
j_call: TRBJ2-2
cdr3_nt: TGTGCCAGCTCACCACCCCAGGGTACGAACACCGGGGAGCTGTTTTTT
cdr3_aa: CASSPPQGTNTGELFF

clone_size: .
v_call: TRBV2
d_call: TRBD1
j_call: TRBJ2-7
cdr3_nt: TGTGCCAGCATTGAGGACAGGGTATACGAGCAGTACTTC
cdr3_aa: CASIEDRVYEQYF

clone_size: .
v_call: TRBV5-4
d_call: TRBD1
j_call: TRBJ1-4
cdr3_nt: TGTGCCAGCAGACCGCGGGACAGGCCAGAAAAACTGTTTTTT
cdr3_aa: CASRPRDRPEKLFF

clone_size: .
v_call: TRBV28
d_call: TRBD2
j_call: TRBJ2-7
cdr3_nt: TGTGCCGGCAGCCCGCCGGGACTAAATTTCGACGAGCAGTACTTC
cdr3_aa: CAGSPPGLNFDEQYF

clone_size: .
v_call: TRBV30
d_call: TRBD1
j_call: TRBJ2-5
cdr3_nt: TGTGCCTGGAACAGGGGTAACCAAGAGACCCAGTACTTC
cdr3_aa: CAWNRGNQETQYF

clone_size: few
v_call: TRBV5-1
d_call: TRBD2
j_call: TRBJ2-2
cdr3_nt: TGCGCCAGCAGCTTGTTTACTTCACTAGCGGTTAACACCGGGGAGCTGTTTTTT
cdr3_aa: CASSLFTSLAVNTGELFF

clone_size: .
v_call: TRBV12-5
d_call: .
j_call: TRBJ2-2
cdr3_nt: TGTGCTAGTGGTCCTCGGAGACAGGTAACCGGGGAGCTGTTTTTT
cdr3_aa: CASGPRRQVTGELFF

clone_size: .
v_call: TRBV7-9
d_call: TRBD2
j_call: TRBJ2-5
cdr3_nt: TGTGCCAGCAGCTTTCCTAGCGGGGTGACCCAGTACTTC
cdr3_aa: CASSFPSGVTQYF

clone_size: .
v_call: TRBV4-1
d_call: .
j_call: TRBJ1-5
cdr3_nt: TGCGCCAGCAGCCAAGAACCCCTAGAGAAGCCCCAGCATTTT
cdr3_aa: CASSQEPLEKPQHF

clone_size: once
v_call: TRBV4-1
d_call: TRBD2
j_call: TRBJ2-2
cdr3_nt: TGCGCCAGCAGCCAAGATCAGAGGACTAGGACCGCCGGGGAGCTGTTTTTT
cdr3_aa: CASSQDQRTRTAGELFF